This entry lists 18 T cell receptor beta chains sequenced from one sample in a study of blood T cell repertoires in COVID-19. The method was immunoSEQ multiplex PCR; TCRdb's version includes in-frame clones alone and lacks a portion of them. The sample has 250,000 to 300,000 clones; roughly 89% are singletons. The source material was PBMCs or T cells enriched from blood (not recorded which). The receptor set was obtained from a woman aged 55-69 years who had recovered from COVID-19.

The rearrangement joins TRBV10-1 to TRBJ2-2; maybe TRBD1 (6 bases). The CDR3 spans 15 residues. V lost 6 bases to trimming and J lost 2 bases, with 13 bases between them. CDR1 WNHNN and CDR2 SYGVQD come from the germline V gene (reference sequence). CDR3 nucleotide sequence: TGCGCCAGCAGCGCCGGGACATCCAACACCGGGGAGCTGTTTTTT. The encoded protein is CASSAGTSNTGELFF.

CDR3 bases: TGTGCCAGCAGTCTTCAGGGGATGAACACTGAAGCTTTCTTT. This translates into CASSLQGMNTEAFF. The chain joins TRBV2 to TRBJ1-1; D is perhaps TRBD1 (6 bases). Germline V gene sequence: CDR1 SNHLY, CDR2 FYNNEI. Trimming removed 5 bases from V and 0 bases from J, with 10 bases in between. The CDR3 is 14 amino acids.

V gene TRBV19 combines with J gene TRBJ2-3; maybe TRBD1 (5 bases). Per the germline V gene, CDR1 is LNHDA and CDR2 is SQIVND (reference sequence). V was trimmed by 8 bases and J by 6 bases, leaving 18 bases between them. CDR3 length equals 14 residues. The CDR3 DNA follows: TGTGCCAGTCAGGGTGTTACGGCCTCGGATACGCAGTATTTT. Encoded protein: CASQGVTASDTQYF.

The rearrangement joins TRBV7-9 to TRBJ2-1; D ambiguous. Germline V gene data show CDR1 as SEHNR and CDR2 as FQNEAQ (reference sequence). The CDR3 runs to 16 residues. V dropped 3 bases and J dropped 0 bases, with 12 bases sitting between them. The CDR3 sequence is CASSFKEFLSYNEQFF. The CDR3 DNA sequence: TGTGCCAGCAGCTTTAAGGAGTTCCTCTCCTACAATGAGCAGTTCTTC.

The chain joins TRBV6-5 to TRBJ1-1, with 7 nucleotides matching TRBD1. The CDR3 has 12 residues. Germline V lookup: CDR1 MNHEY, CDR2 SVGAGI. Unmatched junction bases numbered 4, after V lost 8 bases and J lost 4 bases. CDR3 residues: CASGGTATEAFF. The CDR3 DNA follows: TGTGCCAGCGGAGGGACAGCCACTGAAGCTTTCTTT.

This rearrangement joins TRBV6-6 to TRBJ2-1, with D possibly being TRBD2 (6 bases). The germline V and J ends were trimmed by 5 bases and 0 bases, with 11 bases remaining between them. The CDR3 is made up of 15 amino acids. Germline V gives CDR1 MNHNY, CDR2 SVGAGI (reference sequence). This CDR3 is CASSQSGPSYNEQFF. CDR3 nucleotide sequence: TGTGCCAGCAGTCAGAGCGGGCCCTCCTACAATGAGCAGTTCTTC.

This sequence joins TRBV19 and TRBJ1-5; 11 nucleotides align to TRBD1. The CDR3 has 16 residues. V gave up 3 bases and J gave up 6 bases; unmatched junction bases: 7. Germline V gene data show CDR1 as LNHDA and CDR2 as SQIVND (reference sequence). The CDR3: CASSISGTGGRQPQHF. CDR3 sequence (DNA): TGTGCCAGTAGTATTTCGGGGACAGGGGGACGTCAGCCCCAGCATTTT.

A few counts support this clone. The chain carries TRBV10-3 and TRBJ1-2, with D perhaps matching TRBD1 (5 bases). Trimming left V 5 bases short and J 2 bases short, with 15 bases between. CDR3 length equals 15 residues. CDR1 is ENHRY and CDR2 is SYGVKD in the germline V gene. The CDR3 spells CAISQGLGANYGYTF. As DNA, the CDR3 is TGTGCCATCAGTCAGGGACTTGGTGCCAACTATGGCTACACCTTC.

This chain uses TRBV7-8 with TRBJ2-1, with a weak D call TRBD1 (5 bases). With 5 bases removed from V and 1 base from J, the gap between germline ends came to 12 bases. Germline V gene lookup returns CDR1 SGHVS and CDR2 FQNEAQ. The CDR3 loop spans 15 amino acids. CDR3 region: CASSRQRISYNEQFF. CDR3 coding DNA: TGTGCCAGCAGCCGACAGCGAATATCCTACAATGAGCAGTTCTTC. Combining the CDR3 with reference TRBV7-8 and TRBJ2-1 gives the whole variable domain GAGVSQSPRYKVAKRGQDVALRCDPISGHVSLFWYQQALGQGPEFLTYFQNEAQLDKSGLPSDRFFAERPEGSVSTLKIQRTQQEDSAVYLCASSRQRISYNEQFFGPGTRLTVL.

The sample holds one count of this clone. The chain employs TRBV6-4 and TRBJ1-5; perhaps TRBD1 as D (5 bases). Trimming left V 3 bases short and J 0 bases short, with 12 bases between. The CDR3 totals 16 residues. Germline values: CDR1 MRHNA, CDR2 SNTAGT. The DNA for the CDR3 is TGTGCCAGCAGTGAGTGGACAAAGCATAGCAATCAGCCCCAGCATTTT. As protein: CASSEWTKHSNQPQHF.

The chain couples TRBV19 to TRBJ2-2; TRBD1 agrees at 9 bases. V dropped 7 bases and J dropped 5; count of bases not matched to a gene: 20. Per the germline V gene, CDR1 is LNHDA and CDR2 is SQIVND (reference sequence). The CDR3 sequence is 19 residues long. The CDR3 loop reads CASTSPGGRTGGGTGELFF. In DNA, the CDR3 is TGTGCCAGTACTAGCCCGGGTGGTCGAACAGGGGGCGGGACCGGGGAGCTGTTTTTT.

V gene TRBV24-1 combines with J gene TRBJ1-2; TRBD1 might be the D (5 bases). The CDR3 covers 13 residues. V lost 6 bases and J lost 4, with 11 bases in between. Germline V gene data show CDR1 as KGHDR and CDR2 as SFDVKD. This CDR3 is CATSSGNLYGYTF. The CDR3 DNA sequence: TGTGCCACCAGTTCAGGGAACCTCTATGGCTACACCTTC.

This rearrangement joins TRBV6-5 to TRBJ1-4; TRBD1 might be the D (5 bases). Between the trimmed V and J ends, which lost 6 bases and 0 bases, there was a span of 11 bases. Germline CDR1 reads MNHEY; CDR2 reads SVGAGI. The CDR3 length is 15 residues. CDR3 coding DNA: TGTGCCAGCAGGGACGCGGGGGCAACTAATGAAAAACTGTTTTTT. Amino acid sequence: CASRDAGATNEKLFF.

The chain carries TRBV5-5 and TRBJ2-7; 8 bases map to TRBD1. The CDR3 has 14 residues. Germline CDR1 is SGHKS and CDR2 is YYEKEE (reference sequence). V was pared by 0 bases and J by 5 bases, with 4 bases of the junction left unmatched. The CDR3 is CASSLVQGADEQYF. The CDR3 DNA follows: TGTGCCAGCAGCTTGGTTCAGGGGGCGGACGAGCAGTACTTC.

The chain has TRBV9 and TRBJ1-2, with 8 bases fitting TRBD1. Germline-derived CDR1 and CDR2 are SGDLS and YYNGEE. Germline trimming cut 0 bases from V and 3 bases from J; bases unmatched to any gene: 7. CDR3 length: 16 residues. The CDR3, as DNA: TGTGCCAGCAGCGTAGGCATAGGGGACAGGTACTATGGCTACACCTTC. It translates to CASSVGIGDRYYGYTF.

The chain is built from TRBV6-5 and TRBJ2-1; D possibly corresponds to TRBD2 (5 bases). Germline CDR1 and CDR2: MNHEY and SVGAGI. Trimming took 5 bases from V and 7 from J, leaving 15 bases between them. The CDR3 loop spans 14 amino acids. Here the CDR3 reads CASSPARGGNEQFF. The CDR3 region has the DNA TGTGCCAGCAGTCCCGCCCGCGGAGGAAATGAGCAGTTCTTC.

The chain carries TRBV7-9 and TRBJ1-1; TRBD1 aligns across 7 bases. The germline V gene encodes CDR1 SEHNR and CDR2 FQNEAQ (reference sequence). The CDR3 covers 15 residues. Trimming at V came to 5 bases and at J to 1 base, leaving 7 bases not matched to a gene. CDR3 sequence reads: CASSPRQGWNTEAFF. The CDR3 DNA reads as TGTGCCAGCAGCCCACGACAGGGTTGGAACACTGAAGCTTTCTTT.

The chain uses TRBV5-4 and TRBJ2-4; TRBD2 matches 10 bases. Germline assignment: CDR1 SGHNT and CDR2 YYREEE (reference sequence). V gave up 4 bases and J gave up 4 bases; unmatched junction bases: 14. CDR3 length: 18 residues. The CDR3 nucleotides are TGTGCCAGCAGCCCCAAAGCCTGGACTAGCGGAGGAAAAAACATTCAGTACTTC. Its protein is CASSPKAWTSGGKNIQYF.